One sample yielded the 21 T cell receptor beta chains listed below, sequenced in a study of T cells after yellow fever vaccination. In TCRdb, the 5' RACE reads were re-called with MiXCR into one record per CDR3 protein. The profile shows about 330,000 distinct CDR3 sequences, over 4% of them singletons. Sequenced here: PBMCs, sampled 5 days after the yellow fever booster vaccination. These receptors came from a man between 18 and 35 years old who received the YFV17D yellow fever vaccine.

This clonotype appeared a few times. J is TRBJ1-5 and V is TRBV20-1; TRBD1 matches at 8 bases. Germline-derived CDR1 and CDR2 are DFQATT and SNEGSKA (reference sequence). CDR3 length equals 12 residues. V gave up 6 bases and J gave up 8 bases; unmatched junction bases: 6. CDR3 protein: CSAKTGVKPQHF. CDR3 coding DNA: TGCAGTGCAAAGACAGGGGTTAAGCCCCAGCATTTT.

This chain joins TRBV7-2 and TRBJ2-3, with unresolved D. CDR1 is SGHTA, CDR2 FQGNSA, per germline. V shed 5 bases and J shed 9 bases, with 15 bases lying between them. The CDR3 consists of 13 residues. CDR3 sequence: CASSRPQLYTQYF. CDR3 coding DNA: TGTGCCAGCAGCCGTCCCCAGTTATACACGCAGTATTTT.

This clonotype was counted ten times or more. V gene TRBV12-3 or TRBV12-4 combines with J gene TRBJ1-1; D remains ambiguous. This CDR3 comprises 12 residues. Deletions cut 2 bases from V and 5 bases from J, with 6 bases between. The CDR3 bases are TGTGCCAGCAGTTTAATGATGACTGAAGCTTTCTTT. The encoded protein is CASSLMMTEAFF.

The chain couples TRBV20-1 to TRBJ1-2, with D perhaps TRBD1 (5 bases). V was cut by 6 bases and J by 0 bases, with 20 bases left in between. Germline V gene sequence: CDR1 DFQATT, CDR2 SNEGSKA (reference sequence). The CDR3 contains 16 residues. The DNA of the CDR3 is TGCAGTGCGGCTGGGCAGGGAAAAAGAGCTAACTATGGCTACACCTTC. This encodes CSAAGQGKRANYGYTF.

The chain recombines TRBV5-1 with TRBJ2-5; possibly TRBD1 for D (6 bases). The CDR3 is made up of 14 amino acids. Between the trimmed V and J ends, which lost 6 bases and 5 bases, there was a span of 17 bases. Germline CDR1 and CDR2: SGHRS and YFSETQ. This CDR3 reads CASTASTGLETQYF. The CDR3 nucleotides are TGCGCCAGCACTGCCTCTACAGGGCTTGAGACCCAGTACTTC.

The V gene is TRBV27, the J gene TRBJ1-4, with a weak D call TRBD1 (5 bases). This CDR3 comprises 14 residues. Trimming pared 8 bases from V and 7 bases from J, leaving 17 bases between. Germline V lookup: CDR1 MNHEY, CDR2 SMNVEV (reference sequence). The DNA for the CDR3 is TGTGCCAGCGGCTGGGGCCCGGAAAGTGAAAAACTGTTTTTT. This codes for CASGWGPESEKLFF.

This clonotype has just a few counts. The genes are TRBV4-3 and TRBJ2-2; D call uncertain. In germline, CDR1 is LGHNA, CDR2 YSLEER. CDR3 length: 13 amino acids. Deletions cut 3 bases from V and 7 bases from J, with 9 bases between. CDR3 in amino acids: CASSQDHRGELFF. CDR3 DNA sequence: TGCGCCAGCAGCCAGGACCACCGCGGGGAGCTGTTTTTT.

This clonotype was counted only a few times. This rearrangement joins TRBV5-1 to TRBJ2-1; perhaps D is TRBD1 or TRBD2 (5 bases each). Germline loops: CDR1 SGHRS, CDR2 YFSETQ. CDR3 length: 14 amino acids. V was shortened by 0 bases and J by 6 bases, with 10 bases between the two germline ends. This CDR3 reads CASSLGPGPNEQFF. CDR3 DNA sequence: TGCGCCAGCAGCTTGGGCCCGGGGCCCAATGAGCAGTTCTTC.

This clonotype was seen at least ten times. This chain links TRBV7-8 with TRBJ2-5; weak D call: TRBD2 (6 bases). Germline CDR1 is SGHVS and CDR2 is FQNEAQ. Deletions cut 3 bases from V and 3 bases from J, with 8 bases between. This CDR3 region has 13 residues. In DNA, the CDR3 is TGTGCCAGCAGCTTCTCGGGGGAAGAGACCCAGTACTTC. Translated: CASSFSGEETQYF.

This clonotype was observed a handful of times. V usage is TRBV27 and J usage is TRBJ1-2, with 9 bases lining up with TRBD1. This CDR3 spans 13 amino acids. Germline trimming cut 7 bases from V and 7 bases from J; bases unmatched to any gene: 7. Germline CDR1 and CDR2: MNHEY and SMNVEV (reference sequence). CDR3 in DNA: TGTGCCAGCAAATACAGGGGGCAGCGTGGCTACACCTTC. Amino acid sequence: CASKYRGQRGYTF.

The table lists this clonotype with many counts. The genes are TRBV10-3 and TRBJ1-4; D possibly corresponds to TRBD1 (6 bases). Trimming left V 6 bases short and J 7 bases short, with 21 bases between. There are 16 residues in the CDR3. The germline CDR1 and CDR2 sequences are ENHRY and SYGVKD. The CDR3 nucleotides read TGTGCCATCAGCGACCCCGGGGGGGGGGGCACTGAAAAACTGTTTTTT. Its translation is CAISDPGGGGTEKLFF.

The J gene is TRBJ1-3, the V gene TRBV19; 7 nucleotides align to TRBD1. The CDR3 extends over 13 amino acids. The J segment lost 4 bases and the V segment lost 7 bases, leaving 4 bases of the junction unmatched. Germline CDR1 LNHDA, CDR2 SQIVND (reference sequence). The CDR3 loop reads CASTTGQGNTIYF. The CDR3 region has the DNA TGTGCCAGTACCACGGGACAGGGAAACACCATATATTTT.

This clonotype was detected only a few times. This chain connects TRBV11-2 to TRBJ2-5; D tentatively fits TRBD1 or TRBD2 (5 bases each). The CDR3 has 14 residues. Germline V gene data show CDR1 as SGHAT and CDR2 as FQNNGV. V was shortened by 5 bases and J by 5 bases, with 15 bases between the two germline ends. The CDR3 here is CASSRGLAGETQYF. The CDR3 DNA sequence: TGTGCCAGCAGCAGGGGCCTAGCAGGGGAGACCCAGTACTTC.

This clonotype has a count of ten or more. The chain links TRBV2 to TRBJ1-4; D uncertain. The CDR3 has 14 amino acids. Germline lookup yields CDR1 SNHLY and CDR2 FYNNEI. V lost 3 bases and J 8 bases, leaving 13 bases between the germline ends. As DNA, the CDR3 is TGTGCCAGCAGTGAGGGTCATGCGGGAGAAAAACTGTTTTTT. Translation gives CASSEGHAGEKLFF.

The chain has TRBV5-1 and TRBJ2-3, with 7 bases aligning to TRBD2. The CDR3 totals 16 residues. J was trimmed by 0 bases and V by 7 bases; bases with no gene match: 11. Germline assignment: CDR1 SGHRS and CDR2 YFSETQ. CDR3 protein: CASGGVRSPSTDTQYF. In DNA, the CDR3 is TGCGCCAGCGGGGGGGTGCGGAGCCCTAGCACAGATACGCAGTATTTT. Drawing the rest from reference TRBV5-1 and TRBJ2-3, the complete variable domain is KAGVTQTPRYLIKTRGQQVTLSCSPISGHRSVSWYQQTPGQGLQFLFEYFSETQRNKGNFPGRFSGRQFSNSRSEMNVSTLELGDSALYLCASGGVRSPSTDTQYFGPGTRLTVL.

CDR3 residues: CASSPGLLRDTQYF. The CDR3, as DNA: TGCGCCAGCAGCCCGGGACTATTGAGGGATACGCAGTATTTT. The V call is TRBV5-1, the J call TRBJ2-3, with 7 bases fitting TRBD2. The germline CDR1 and CDR2 sequences are SGHRS and YFSETQ. This CDR3 comprises 14 residues. Trimming at V came to 4 bases and at J to 6 bases, leaving 8 bases not matched to a gene.

This clonotype was observed many times. V is TRBV4-1 and J is TRBJ2-7; D possibly corresponds to TRBD1 (6 bases). The V end was cut by 4 bases, the J end by 6 bases, with 10 bases between. Germline-derived CDR1 and CDR2 are MGHRA and YSYEKL. The CDR3 totals 12 residues. CDR3 protein: CASSPQGSEQYF. CDR3 bases: TGCGCCAGCAGCCCACAGGGTAGCGAGCAGTACTTC.

The chain is built from TRBV6-6 and TRBJ2-3; no reliable D call. Germline lookup yields CDR1 MNHNY and CDR2 SVGAGI (reference sequence). CDR3 length equals 16 residues. The V end lost 5 bases, the J end lost 5 bases, and 20 bases lay between the germline ends. The CDR3 coding sequence is TGTGCCAGCAGTCTACCTCTTGGGCCCTCCGGAGATACGCAGTATTTT. The encoded protein is CASSLPLGPSGDTQYF.

This clonotype showed up many times. The genes are TRBV5-1 and TRBJ2-3, with TRBD2 matching over 13 bases. Germline loops: CDR1 SGHRS, CDR2 YFSETQ. V dropped 3 bases and J dropped 4; count of bases not matched to a gene: 8. This CDR3 is 17 amino acids long. DNA of the CDR3: TGCGCCAGCAGCTCTTTAGGTACTAGCGGGGGGGCAGATACGCAGTATTTT. It encodes CASSSLGTSGGADTQYF.

V is TRBV7-2 and J is TRBJ2-7; 9 bases line up with TRBD1. This CDR3 spans 16 amino acids. CDR1 and CDR2 from the germline V gene are SGHTA and FQGNSA. V shed 0 bases and J 4 bases; nucleotides not matched to a gene: 7. The CDR3 DNA reads as TGTGCCAGCAGCTTAGCCGGGACAGGGTACGGTTACGAGCAGTACGTC. It yields the protein CASSLAGTGYGYEQYV.

The rearrangement joins TRBV19 to TRBJ2-3, with TRBD2 matching over 7 bases. V was pared by 11 bases and J by 4 bases, with 15 bases of the junction left unmatched. Germline CDR1 reads LNHDA; CDR2 reads SQIVND (reference sequence). The length of the CDR3 is 15 residues. The CDR3 reads CALSPGGNLADTQYF. Here the CDR3 DNA reads TGTGCCCTCAGCCCGGGGGGTAACTTGGCAGATACGCAGTATTTT.